This entry features one T cell receptor (beta chain) sequence. The sample originates from a study of shared clonotypes between healthy human individuals. Terminally differentiated effector memory CD45RA+ cells were left out of the naive CD8 fraction, which was CD45RO-negative and positively selected for CCR7. Some clones are missing from TCRdb's copy, which holds only in-frame ones; the method was immunoSEQ multiplex PCR. The sample contains about 2.2 million clones, roughly 91% of which appear only once. The germline CDR1 and CDR2 sequences are ENHRY and SYGVKD. The CDR3 is made up of 15 amino acids. Losses at the gene ends were 7 bases for V and 6 bases for J; bases not matched to a gene: 11.

This clonotype was sampled from a man aged 18 to 35 in good health. Some clones in this sample may be carry-over from other donors' samples. The sample taken for sequencing was naive CD8+ T cells from PBMCs. V usage is TRBV10-3 and J usage is TRBJ1-1, with 10 bases that match TRBD1. The CDR3 protein is CAITDGGQGTPEAFF. CDR3 in DNA: TGTGCCATCACCGATGGGGGACAGGGGACCCCTGAAGCTTTCTTT.